A single sample is the source of the 20 T cell receptor beta chains below, sequenced in a study of PD-1 blockade in classical Hodgkin lymphoma. Sequencing was performed with immunoSEQ multiplex PCR; in TCRdb, only in-frame clones are kept and a portion is missing. The sample has about 30,000 clones, 60% to 85% seen once. All patients experienced relapse after autologous stem cell transplantation, and brentuximab vedotin exposure was variable. Source: peripheral blood mononuclear cells (PBMCs), taken before the second cycle of nivolumab. Every receptor here comes from a human donor with classical Hodgkin lymphoma.

DNA of the CDR3: TGTGCCAGCAGTTTTACTACAGCGGGGGAGGCAGATACGCAGTATTTT. As protein: CASSFTTAGEADTQYF. This chain joins TRBV2 and TRBJ2-3; 8 bases fit TRBD2. Germline CDR1 SNHLY, CDR2 FYNNEI. The V segment lost 5 bases and the J segment 4 bases; nucleotides outside the gene matches: 11. The CDR3 is 16 residues long.

The chain carries TRBV28 and TRBJ1-1; possible D gene TRBD1, 5 bases. Germline V gene data show CDR1 as MDHEN and CDR2 as SYDVKM. The V end lost 2 bases, the J end lost 7 bases, and 11 bases lay between the germline ends. The length of the CDR3 is 13 residues. The CDR3 here is CASSLGASGEAFF. DNA of the CDR3: TGTGCCAGCAGTTTAGGGGCATCGGGTGAAGCTTTCTTT. The whole variable domain, remainder taken from reference TRBV28 and TRBJ1-1, is DVKVTQSSRYLVKRTGEKVFLECVQDMDHENMFWYRQDPGLGLRLIYFSYDVKMKEKGDIPEGYSVSREKKERFSLILESASTNQTSMYLCASSLGASGEAFFGQGTRLTVV.

As to this clone: Other DNA sequences of this sample code for an identical CDR3. This chain uses TRBV6-6 with TRBJ1-1, with 8 bases lining up with TRBD1. From germline, CDR1 is MNHNY and CDR2 SVGAGI (reference sequence). Trimming cost V 0 bases and J 4 bases; bases outside gene matches: 4. The CDR3 covers 15 residues. In DNA form, the CDR3 reads TGTGCCAGCAGTTACTCTCAGGGGGCTACCACTGAAGCTTTCTTT. Translated: CASSYSQGATTEAFF.

This chain connects TRBV11-2 to TRBJ2-1; maybe TRBD2 (5 bases). The CDR3 contains 12 residues. CDR1 and CDR2 from the germline V gene are SGHAT and FQNNGV. V was pared by 7 bases and J by 9 bases, with 13 bases between. This CDR3 is CASTMRAGEQFF. The DNA for the CDR3 is TGTGCCAGCACCATGAGGGCCGGTGAGCAGTTCTTC.

The rearrangement uses TRBV5-5 and TRBJ1-2; maybe TRBD1 (6 bases). The CDR3 sequence is 14 residues long. V lost 4 bases and J lost 7, with 17 bases in between. Germline V lookup: CDR1 SGHKS, CDR2 YYEKEE (reference sequence). The CDR3 is CASSSGQYKGGYTF. In DNA, the CDR3 is TGTGCCAGCAGCAGTGGACAGTACAAGGGTGGCTACACCTTC.

The chain uses TRBV7-9 and TRBJ2-7; D gene unclear. Germline CDR1 SEHNR, CDR2 FQNEAQ (reference sequence). V lost 1 base and J 5 bases, leaving 6 bases between the germline ends. The CDR3 extends over 12 amino acids. The DNA for the CDR3 is TGTGCCAGCAGCTTAGAAGTTAACGAGCAGTACTTC. Translation: CASSLEVNEQYF.

The rearrangement joins TRBV2 to TRBJ1-6; possibly TRBD1 for D (5 bases). This CDR3 has 14 amino acids. In germline, CDR1 is SNHLY, CDR2 FYNNEI. The ends were cut back, 3 bases at V and 8 bases at J, with 11 bases in the middle. CDR3 loop: CASSDLGEYSPLHF. CDR3 sequence (DNA): TGTGCCAGCAGTGACTTGGGGGAGTATTCACCCCTCCACTTT.

With respect to this clone: Other nucleotide sequences from this sample produce the same CDR3. This chain joins TRBV12-5 and TRBJ2-2, with D uncertain. The V end lost 1 base, the J end lost 4 bases, and 7 bases lay between the germline ends. The CDR3 extends over 14 amino acids. The germline CDR1 and CDR2 sequences are LGHNT and FRNRAP. The DNA of the CDR3 is TGTGCTAGTGGTTTGGGGGGATCCACCGGGGAGCTGTTTTTT. It codes for CASGLGGSTGELFF. Looking up the rest from reference TRBV12-5 and TRBJ2-2 gives the full variable domain: DARVTQTPRHKVTEMGQEVTMRCQPILGHNTVFWYRQTMMQGLELLAYFRNRAPLDDSGMPKDRFSAEMPDATLATLKIQPSEPRDSAVYFCASGLGGSTGELFFGEGSRLTVL.

This chain joins TRBV7-9 and TRBJ1-3; D is unresolved. Germline V gene lookup returns CDR1 SEHNR and CDR2 FQNEAQ (reference sequence). The CDR3 is 14 residues long. Trimming shortened V by 4 bases and J by 2 bases, and 9 bases separated the two germline ends. CDR3 DNA sequence: TGTGCCAGCAGCTACGCGGGCCCTGGAAACACCATATATTTT. Its translation: CASSYAGPGNTIYF.

The gene calls are TRBV6-1 and TRBJ1-1; the match to TRBD1 covers 7 bases. The trim removed 8 bases at V and 1 base at J, leaving 7 bases unmatched. The germline CDR1 and CDR2 sequences are MNHNS and SASEGT. The CDR3 extends over 14 amino acids. DNA of the CDR3: TGTGCCAGCGGCTGGGACAGCTCGAACACTGAAGCTTTCTTT. This translates into CASGWDSSNTEAFF.

The DNA of the CDR3 is TGCGCCAGCAGCTTCGACAGGAGCGGTGAAAAACTGTTTTTT. It translates to CASSFDRSGEKLFF. This rearrangement joins TRBV5-1 to TRBJ1-4; D possibly corresponds to TRBD1 (6 bases). Trimming took off 2 bases at V and 7 bases at J, with 12 bases between the two ends. The CDR3 is made up of 14 amino acids. CDR1 and CDR2 (germline): SGHRS, YFSETQ.

The count of this clone is one. The CDR3 loop reads CASGLVLGANTGELFF. The CDR3 region has the DNA TGTGCTAGTGGTTTGGTACTGGGGGCGAACACCGGGGAGCTGTTTTTT. This rearrangement joins TRBV12-5 to TRBJ2-2; either TRBD1 or TRBD2 may fit D (5 bases each). Trimming cost V 0 bases and J 0 bases, with 8 bases left between them. There are 16 residues in the CDR3. CDR1 is LGHNT and CDR2 is FRNRAP in the germline V gene. The full variable domain, completed using reference TRBV12-5 and TRBJ2-2, is DARVTQTPRHKVTEMGQEVTMRCQPILGHNTVFWYRQTMMQGLELLAYFRNRAPLDDSGMPKDRFSAEMPDATLATLKIQPSEPRDSAVYFCASGLVLGANTGELFFGEGSRLTVL.

The CDR3 nucleotides are TGTGCCAGCAGCCGACGGACTATTAATGATGAGCAGTTCTTC. Its translation: CASSRRTINDEQFF. This sequence joins TRBV5-5 and TRBJ2-1; D might be TRBD2 (6 bases). The V end lost 4 bases, the J end lost 8 bases, and 16 bases lay between the germline ends. Germline lookup yields CDR1 SGHKS and CDR2 YYEKEE (reference sequence). This CDR3 has 14 residues.

V gene TRBV6-9 combines with J gene TRBJ2-7; D possibly corresponds to TRBD1 (5 bases). The CDR3 consists of 13 residues. Trimming removed 3 bases from V and 3 bases from J, with 9 bases in between. Germline loops: CDR1 MNHGY, CDR2 SVAAGI. The CDR3 here is CASSYPDSYEQYF. CDR3 bases: TGTGCCAGCAGTTACCCCGACAGCTACGAGCAGTACTTC.

In its sample, this clone was seen a few times. The chain carries TRBV5-4 and TRBJ1-1; perhaps TRBD1 as D (5 bases). Germline CDR1 is SGHNT and CDR2 is YYREEE (reference sequence). The CDR3 covers 14 residues. V shed 1 base and J shed 3 bases, with 10 bases lying between them. The CDR3 DNA sequence: TGTGCCAGCAGCTTGCAGGGTGGGGACACTGAAGCTTTCTTT. This translates into CASSLQGGDTEAFF.

Written as DNA, the CDR3 is TGTGCCATCAGTGTTACGGGGCTGGAAGGCTACACCTTC. Amino acid sequence: CAISVTGLEGYTF. The rearrangement links TRBV10-3 to TRBJ1-2, with a weak D call TRBD1 (5 bases). Germline CDR1 ENHRY, CDR2 SYGVKD. CDR3 size: 13 residues. Trimming removed 4 bases at V and 8 bases at J, with 14 bases between.

This clone ranks as medium-sized. The chain carries TRBV27 and TRBJ2-3, with 8 bases identical to TRBD1. The germline V gene has CDR1 MNHEY and CDR2 SMNVEV (reference sequence). The CDR3 totals 14 residues. Trimming took 4 bases from V and 6 from J; bases not matched to a gene: 6. CDR3 sequence (DNA): TGTGCCAGCAGTTGGACAGGGAGAGGGGATACGCAGTATTTT. Translation: CASSWTGRGDTQYF.

This chain joins TRBV18 and TRBJ1-1; D may be TRBD1 (6 bases). The length of the CDR3 is 14 residues. Germline lookup yields CDR1 KGHSH and CDR2 LQKENI. Trimming stripped 2 bases from V and 5 bases from J, with 12 bases between. The CDR3 loop is CASSPTGRRTEAFF. The CDR3 nucleotides read TGTGCCAGCTCACCAACAGGGAGGAGGACTGAAGCTTTCTTT.

CDR3 in DNA: TGTGCCAGCAGTTTACAGCCCAGCCGGGCGTACAATGAGCAGTTCTTC. It is translated as CASSLQPSRAYNEQFF. The chain combines TRBV27 with TRBJ2-1; D gene ambiguous. Trimming removed 2 bases at V and 4 bases at J, with 15 bases between. Germline CDR1 is MNHEY and CDR2 is SMNVEV (reference sequence). The CDR3 length is 16 residues.

The chain joins TRBV4-2 to TRBJ1-5; the match to TRBD1 covers 11 bases. The CDR3 is 15 amino acids. The V gene's germline CDR1 is LGHNA and CDR2 YNFKEQ. The V and J ends lost 4 bases and 6 bases, in that order; junction bases with no gene match: 5. The CDR3: CASSLGTGGGQPQHF. For the CDR3, the DNA is TGTGCCAGCAGCCTAGGGACAGGGGGGGGTCAGCCCCAGCATTTT.